This T cell receptor beta chain was identified during a study of spatial heterogeneity in lung cancer. V was pared by 5 bases and J by 1 base, with 11 bases between. CDR3 size: 14 residues. CDR1 SEHNR and CDR2 FQNEAQ come from the germline V gene (reference sequence). MiXCR, run by TCRdb on the 5' RACE reads, gives a single entry per CDR3 protein. The sample lists about 52,000 distinct CDR3 sequences, 6.5% to 7.5% seen once, with around 33% in the top ten. Time point defined: blood at routine non-recurrence follow-up after resection. Whole RNA obtained from tumor, nontumor lung or frozen PBMC underwent sequencing without sorting.

Sample: PBMCs, taken at follow-up. The V gene is TRBV7-9, the J gene TRBJ1-1; maybe TRBD1 (5 bases). The sequence was obtained from a female donor with early-stage non-small cell lung cancer. CDR3 nucleotides: TGTGCCAGCAGCCCGGGACGGACGAACACTGAAGCTTTCTTT. Amino acid sequence: CASSPGRTNTEAFF.